This is a list of T cell receptor beta chains from one sample in a study of T-cell memory formation after mild COVID-19. TCRdb re-called the 5' RACE reads through MiXCR, storing one row per CDR3 protein. The table includes a few hundred thousand distinct CDR3 sequences, roughly 10% detected once. Source material: PBMCs or a T cell subset sorted from them (not recorded which). These receptors were taken from a man between 18 and 29 years old who had mild COVID-19 (a few samples of this study predate the infection). Cell type and time point are not known. Both conserved end residues are part of each CDR3. A D gene is named only where the DNA matches it firmly. Expanded clones get a size class; other rows say once, few or many, or leave the size out.

V gene: TRBV7-2
clone size: many
J gene: TRBJ1-5
D gene: NA
CDR3 DNA: TGTGCCAGCAGCTCGCAATCTAGACGCGGACCGACCGCGGAGCCGGAGGACCAGCCCCAGCATTTT
CDR3 protein: CASSSQSRRGPTAEPEDQPQHF

V gene: TRBV14
clone size: few
J gene: TRBJ2-1
D gene: NA
CDR3 DNA: TGTGCCAGCAGCCAAGTTTGGGGGACCGAGGGAAATGAGCAGTTCTTC
CDR3 protein: CASSQVWGTEGNEQFF

V gene: TRBV5-5
clone size: few
J gene: TRBJ2-1
D gene: NA
CDR3 DNA: TGTGCCAGCAGCTTGGGGTCGAGCCTCTCTAATGAGCAGTTCTTC
CDR3 protein: CASSLGSSLSNEQFF

V gene: TRBV7-2
clone size: NA
J gene: TRBJ2-5
D gene: NA
CDR3 DNA: TGTGCCAGCAGCTTAGTGGGGTGGCAAGAGACCCAGTACTTC
CDR3 protein: CASSLVGWQETQYF

V gene: TRBV7-3
clone size: NA
J gene: TRBJ1-6
D gene: NA
CDR3 DNA: TGTGCCAGCAGCTTAGGTGGGGGTAGAAGTTCACCCCTCCACTTT
CDR3 protein: CASSLGGGRSSPLHF

V gene: TRBV7-3
clone size: NA
J gene: TRBJ1-1
D gene: NA
CDR3 DNA: TGTGCCAGCAGCTGGGGGACGAACACTGAAGCTTTCTTT
CDR3 protein: CASSWGTNTEAFF

V gene: TRBV5-1
clone size: NA
J gene: TRBJ2-1
D gene: NA
CDR3 DNA: TGCGCCAGCAGCTTCTTCTTCGGGAAGGGACATGAGCAGTTCTTC
CDR3 protein: CASSFFFGKGHEQFF

V gene: TRBV6-5
clone size: NA
J gene: TRBJ1-4
D gene: NA
CDR3 DNA: TGTGCCAGCAGTTCAAACAGCAGAAATGAAAAACTGTTTTTT
CDR3 protein: CASSSNSRNEKLFF

V gene: TRBV5-6
clone size: few
J gene: TRBJ1-5
D gene: NA
CDR3 DNA: TGTGCCAGCAGCCGCGTGGATCAGCCCCAGCATTTT
CDR3 protein: CASSRVDQPQHF

V gene: TRBV18
clone size: NA
J gene: TRBJ1-4
D gene: NA
CDR3 DNA: TGTGCCAGCTCACCACCGGATGGGGGAACTAATGAAAAACTGTTTTTT
CDR3 protein: CASSPPDGGTNEKLFF

V gene: TRBV12-3/TRBV12-4
clone size: few
J gene: TRBJ2-7
D gene: NA
CDR3 DNA: TGTGCCAGCAGTTTGGGAGGGGGGCACTACGAGCAGTACTTC
CDR3 protein: CASSLGGGHYEQYF

V gene: TRBV18
clone size: few
J gene: TRBJ1-2
D gene: NA
CDR3 DNA: TGTGCCAGCTCTCCAAACGCAGGGAACTATGGCTACACCTTC
CDR3 protein: CASSPNAGNYGYTF

V gene: TRBV7-2
clone size: NA
J gene: TRBJ2-3
D gene: TRBD1
CDR3 DNA: TGTGCCAGCAGCTGGGACAGGGAAAGCACAGATACGCAGTATTTT
CDR3 protein: CASSWDRESTDTQYF

V gene: TRBV3-2
clone size: NA
J gene: TRBJ2-2
D gene: NA
CDR3 DNA: TGTGCCAGCAGCCCCATGCCGACAGGGGCCAACACCGGGGAGCTGTTTTTT
CDR3 protein: CASSPMPTGANTGELFF

V gene: TRBV9
clone size: few
J gene: TRBJ2-7
D gene: TRBD1
CDR3 DNA: TGTGCCAGCAGCATACGGACAGGGAAGCACGAGCAGTACTTC
CDR3 protein: CASSIRTGKHEQYF

V gene: TRBV4-1
clone size: few
J gene: TRBJ1-2
D gene: NA
CDR3 DNA: TGCGCCAGCAGCCAGAGGGGGGGAGTTGAGAATGGCTACACCTTC
CDR3 protein: CASSQRGGVENGYTF

V gene: TRBV20-1
clone size: few
J gene: TRBJ2-5
D gene: NA
CDR3 DNA: TGCAGTGCTAGGGAGGTCCAAGAGACCCAGTACTTC
CDR3 protein: CSAREVQETQYF

V gene: TRBV6-5
clone size: NA
J gene: TRBJ2-7
D gene: TRBD2
CDR3 DNA: TGTGCCAGCAGGACACTAGCGGGGGGGAAATACTACGAGCAGTACTTC
CDR3 protein: CASRTLAGGKYYEQYF

V gene: TRBV6-6
clone size: few
J gene: TRBJ2-3
D gene: TRBD1
CDR3 DNA: TGTGCCAGCAGAGGACAGGGGGCTAACACAGATACGCAGTATTTT
CDR3 protein: CASRGQGANTDTQYF

V gene: TRBV7-2
clone size: few
J gene: TRBJ2-1
D gene: TRBD2
CDR3 DNA: TGTGCCAGCAAGTTGCGGCCTAGCGGGGTCAATGAGCAGTTCTTC
CDR3 protein: CASKLRPSGVNEQFF

V gene: TRBV2
clone size: many
J gene: TRBJ2-6
D gene: TRBD1
CDR3 DNA: TGTGCCAGCAGTGAGGGACAGGGGCCTGGGGCCAACGTCCTGACTTTC
CDR3 protein: CASSEGQGPGANVLTF

V gene: TRBV20-1
clone size: NA
J gene: TRBJ1-6
D gene: NA
CDR3 DNA: TGCAGTGCTAGAGCAGGGGCTAGTATCTCCTATAATTCACCCCTCCACTTT
CDR3 protein: CSARAGASISYNSPLHF